Presented here are 28 T cell receptor beta chains from one specimen sequenced in a study of technical replicates of blood from a few donors. Sequencing used immunoSEQ multiplex PCR; TCRdb keeps in-frame clones, though not all of them. The sample lists 55,000 to 70,000 clones, roughly 86% occurring once. Sequencing was done on a sample of PBMCs. The origin of the receptors is a human donor in good health. Some clones in this sample may be carry-over from other donors' samples.

This clone was recorded at least ten times. The CDR3 is CASSYKTGGVTDTQYF. CDR3 nucleotide sequence: TGTGCCAGCAGCTACAAAACAGGGGGGGTTACAGATACGCAGTATTTT. The chain employs TRBV7-2 and TRBJ2-3, with D perhaps TRBD1 (8 bases). V lost 4 bases and J 3 bases, leaving 17 bases between the germline ends. The germline gives CDR1 SGHTA, CDR2 FQGNSA. This CDR3 region has 16 residues. The entire variable domain, with the rest obtained from reference TRBV7-2 and TRBJ2-3, is as follows: GAGVSQSPSNKVTEKGKDVELRCDPISGHTALYWYRQSLGQGLEFLIYFQGNSAPDKSGLPSDRFSAERTGGSVSTLTIQRTQQEDSAVYLCASSYKTGGVTDTQYFGPGTRLTVL.

The chain combines TRBV7-9 with TRBJ1-2; TRBD1 aligns across 8 bases. The CDR3 has 16 amino acids. Germline assignment: CDR1 SEHNR and CDR2 FQNEAQ (reference sequence). With V trimmed by 1 base and J by 4 bases, 8 bases remained unmatched. The CDR3 loop reads CASSLGQGTTSYGYTF. The DNA for the CDR3 is TGTGCCAGCAGCTTAGGACAGGGGACTACGAGCTATGGCTACACCTTC.

This clone was counted between two and nine times. The chain is built from TRBV18 and TRBJ1-1; TRBD1 matches 7 bases. Germline V gene lookup returns CDR1 KGHSH and CDR2 LQKENI. Trimming at V came to 5 bases and at J to 2 bases, leaving 8 bases not matched to a gene. The CDR3 length is 15 residues. CDR3 loop: CASSYTQGFNTEAFF. Here the CDR3 DNA reads TGTGCCAGCTCATACACACAGGGGTTTAACACTGAAGCTTTCTTT.

This clone has a single count. The chain combines TRBV2 with TRBJ2-4, with D maybe TRBD1 (5 bases). The V gene's germline CDR1 is SNHLY and CDR2 FYNNEI. Trimming cost V 2 bases and J 5 bases, with 16 bases left between them. The length of the CDR3 is 16 residues. The chain's CDR3 is CASSERGRPAENIQYF. DNA for the CDR3: TGTGCCAGCAGTGAAAGGGGCCGACCGGCGGAAAACATTCAGTACTTC.

This chain joins TRBV9 and TRBJ2-1; perhaps TRBD2 as D (6 bases). V dropped 1 base and J dropped 7 bases, with 12 bases sitting between them. Germline V CDR1 and CDR2: SGDLS, YYNGEE. The CDR3 spans 14 residues. The CDR3 DNA sequence: TGTGCCAGCAGCGTAACTGGGAGGTCGAATGAGCAGTTCTTC. Translated: CASSVTGRSNEQFF.

CDR3 in amino acids: CASSSGLADEQYF. In nucleotides, the CDR3 is TGTGCCAGCAGTTCCGGACTGGCGGACGAGCAGTACTTC. The genes are TRBV6-5 and TRBJ2-7; TRBD2 might be the D (5 bases). This CDR3 spans 13 amino acids. Germline-derived CDR1 and CDR2 are MNHEY and SVGAGI. With 4 bases removed from V and 5 bases from J, the gap between germline ends came to 12 bases.

The V gene is TRBV4-1, the J gene TRBJ2-7; 11 bases align to TRBD2. The trim removed 0 bases at V and 3 bases at J, leaving 10 bases unmatched. CDR1 and CDR2 (germline): MGHRA, YSYEKL. This CDR3 contains 18 residues. The CDR3 DNA sequence: TGCGCCAGCAGCCAAGATCTTTTCGGGCTAGCGGGGGGCTACGAGCAGTACTTC. Residues: CASSQDLFGLAGGYEQYF.

V gene TRBV25-1 combines with J gene TRBJ1-1, with D tentatively TRBD1 (5 bases). The V and J ends lost 3 bases and 1 base respectively, with 9 bases between them. The CDR3 runs to 14 residues. Germline values: CDR1 MGHDK, CDR2 SYGVNS. In nucleotides, the CDR3 is TGTGCCAGCAGTGATCGGGGGGGGAACACTGAAGCTTTCTTT. Its protein product is CASSDRGGNTEAFF.

The chain has TRBV5-4 and TRBJ2-3; a possible D gene is TRBD2 (5 bases). V gave up 6 bases and J gave up 1 base, with 12 bases separating them. The CDR3 is 14 amino acids. CDR1 SGHNT and CDR2 YYREEE come from the germline V gene (reference sequence). CDR3 coding DNA: TGTGCCAGCACCAAAGGAGGAGGCACAGATACGCAGTATTTT. It is translated as CASTKGGGTDTQYF.

V usage is TRBV27 and J usage is TRBJ2-1; 7 bases fit TRBD1. Germline V CDR1 and CDR2: MNHEY, SMNVEV (reference sequence). With 2 bases clipped from V and 3 bases from J, the junction kept 4 bases outside the gene matches. The CDR3 totals 15 residues. CDR3: CASSLAAGGYNEQFF. The DNA for the CDR3 is TGTGCCAGCAGTTTAGCGGCAGGGGGCTACAATGAGCAGTTCTTC.

V and J are TRBV5-1 and TRBJ1-5, with 10 bases matching TRBD1. From germline, CDR1 is SGHRS and CDR2 YFSETQ. V shed 8 bases, J shed 6 bases, and the junction held 14 bases outside the gene matches. CDR3 size: 16 residues. The CDR3 loop is CASISADRGRSQPQHF. As DNA, the CDR3 is TGCGCCAGTATATCGGCCGACAGGGGGCGAAGTCAGCCCCAGCATTTT.

This clone has a handful of counts. This chain joins TRBV2 and TRBJ1-5, with D unclear. The CDR3 has 13 amino acids. Germline loops: CDR1 SNHLY, CDR2 FYNNEI. V shed 7 bases and J shed 0 bases, with 7 bases lying between them. CDR3 residues: CASNRDSNQPQHF. The CDR3 DNA reads TGTGCCAGCAACAGAGATAGCAATCAGCCCCAGCATTTT.

This clone was seen a single time. J is TRBJ1-2 and V is TRBV5-8; no firm D call. The CDR3 length is 16 residues. Trimming cost V 0 bases and J 2 bases, with 14 bases left between them. CDR1 and CDR2 from the germline V gene are SGHTS and YDEGEE. CDR3 residues: CASSLGAGRTNYGYTF. CDR3 DNA sequence: TGTGCCAGCAGCTTGGGGGCGGGCAGGACCAACTATGGCTACACCTTC. Complete variable domain (other parts from reference TRBV5-8 and TRBJ1-2): EAGVTQSPTHLIKTRGQQATLRCSPISGHTSVYWYQQALGLGLQFLLWYDEGEERNRGNFPPRFSGRQFPNYSSELNVNALELEDSALYLCASSLGAGRTNYGYTFGSGTRLTVV.

The V gene is TRBV27, the J gene TRBJ2-2; TRBD1 agrees at 9 bases. V was pared by 7 bases and J by 5 bases, with 5 bases of the junction left unmatched. The CDR3 is 14 amino acids. Germline values: CDR1 MNHEY, CDR2 SMNVEV (reference sequence). CDR3 DNA: TGTGCCAGCATCCGGACAGGGGAGACCGGGGAGCTGTTTTTT. It is translated as CASIRTGETGELFF.

V gene TRBV11-2 combines with J gene TRBJ2-1, with TRBD2 identical over 9 bases. The J segment lost 6 bases and the V segment lost 1 base, leaving 7 bases of the junction unmatched. This CDR3 contains 16 residues. Germline CDR1 is SGHAT and CDR2 is FQNNGV. CDR3 bases: TGTGCCAGCAGCTTAGTAGCGGGGGAGTCTGCCAATGAGCAGTTCTTC. It is translated as CASSLVAGESANEQFF. The variable domain in full, completed from reference TRBV11-2 and TRBJ2-1, reads EAGVAQSPRYKIIEKRQSVAFWCNPISGHATLYWYQQILGQGPKLLIQFQNNGVVDDSQLPKDRFSAERLKGVDSTLKIQPAKLEDSAVYLCASSLVAGESANEQFFGPGTRLTVL.

The CDR3 sequence: CASSYFGQEAFF. CDR3 nucleotides: TGTGCCAGCAGTTATTTTGGACAGGAAGCTTTCTTT. The chain couples TRBV6-6 to TRBJ1-1; D is possibly TRBD1 (6 bases). Germline assignment: CDR1 MNHNY and CDR2 SVGAGI (reference sequence). The CDR3 loop spans 12 amino acids. Trimming removed 3 bases from V and 8 bases from J, with 10 bases in between.

This clone was seen a handful of times. The chain recombines TRBV7-9 with TRBJ2-7, with 7 positions matching TRBD1. The germline V gene has CDR1 SEHNR and CDR2 FQNEAQ (reference sequence). Trimming took 11 bases from V and 7 from J; bases not matched to a gene: 17. This CDR3 is built from 14 residues. The CDR3 sequence is CAGSFGDSSEEQYF. The CDR3 DNA reads as TGTGCCGGATCGTTCGGGGACAGCTCCGAGGAGCAGTACTTC.

The V gene is TRBV2, the J gene TRBJ1-3; no firm D call. The length of the CDR3 is 12 residues. V lost 6 bases and J 4 bases, leaving 7 bases between the germline ends. Looked up from germline, CDR1 is SNHLY and CDR2 is FYNNEI. CDR3 region: CASSVSGNTIYF. CDR3 sequence (DNA): TGTGCCAGCAGCGTAAGCGGAAACACCATATATTTT.

V gene TRBV28 combines with J gene TRBJ1-6; D may be TRBD1 (5 bases). This CDR3 region has 14 residues. With 8 bases removed from V and 9 bases from J, the gap between germline ends came to 17 bases. Germline V lookup: CDR1 MDHEN, CDR2 SYDVKM. CDR3 region: CASLTGAGVSPLHF. As DNA, the CDR3 is TGTGCCAGCTTGACCGGGGCGGGGGTTTCACCCCTCCACTTT.

This clone is categorized as medium-sized. The genes are TRBV7-2 and TRBJ1-1, with 7 bases that match TRBD1. This CDR3 comprises 13 residues. J gave up 7 bases and V 5 bases, and 7 bases lay outside the gene matches. The germline gives CDR1 SGHTA, CDR2 FQGNSA. The CDR3 reads CASSLRGQIEAFF. The CDR3 DNA follows: TGTGCCAGCAGCCTTAGGGGACAGATTGAAGCTTTCTTT. The full variable domain, with the rest looked up from reference TRBV7-2 and TRBJ1-1, is GAGVSQSPSNKVTEKGKDVELRCDPISGHTALYWYRQSLGQGLEFLIYFQGNSAPDKSGLPSDRFSAERTGGSVSTLTIQRTQQEDSAVYLCASSLRGQIEAFFGQGTRLTVV.

The CDR3 reads CASRLAGGSDTQYF. The CDR3, as DNA: TGTGCCAGCAGATTAGCGGGGGGGTCAGATACGCAGTATTTT. This chain connects TRBV28 to TRBJ2-3, with 11 bases lining up with TRBD2. Germline assignment: CDR1 MDHEN and CDR2 SYDVKM. The CDR3 loop spans 14 amino acids. V trimming: 6 bases; J trimming: 4 bases; junction bases outside the gene matches: 3.

The J gene is TRBJ2-1, the V gene TRBV18; 7 bases line up with TRBD1. V lost 3 bases and J lost 7; bases outside the gene matches: 9. CDR1 is KGHSH and CDR2 is LQKENI in the germline V gene. The CDR3 has 15 residues. CDR3 region: CASSPGQNTFNEQFF. For the CDR3, the DNA is TGTGCCAGCTCACCGGGACAGAACACCTTTAATGAGCAGTTCTTC.

The chain carries TRBV7-3 and TRBJ1-5; D unresolved. V was cut by 3 bases and J by 4 bases, with 7 bases left in between. Germline assignment: CDR1 SGHTA and CDR2 FQGTGA. The CDR3 is made up of 13 amino acids. CDR3 in DNA: TGTGCCAGCAGCTTTGGAGCAAATCAGCCCCAGCATTTT. Its translation is CASSFGANQPQHF.

Only a few counts were recorded for this clone. This chain connects TRBV6-5 to TRBJ1-1; possible D gene TRBD1, 6 bases. CDR1 and CDR2 (germline): MNHEY, SVGAGI. V was trimmed by 0 bases and J by 8 bases, leaving 13 bases between them. The CDR3 sequence is 14 residues long. The CDR3 nucleotides are TGTGCCAGCAGTTACTCCCTTGGACAGTCAGAAGCTTTCTTT. Translated: CASSYSLGQSEAFF.

The chain recombines TRBV10-3 with TRBJ1-2; D perhaps matches TRBD1 (5 bases). Germline assignment: CDR1 ENHRY and CDR2 SYGVKD. The CDR3 is 11 residues long. V lost 9 bases and J 5 bases, leaving 10 bases between the germline ends. The CDR3, as DNA: TGTGCCATTTCGGGGGATTATGGCTACACCTTC. Amino acids: CAISGDYGYTF.

The chain has TRBV6-5 and TRBJ2-3; 8 positions agree with TRBD1. Germline-derived CDR1 and CDR2 are MNHEY and SVGAGI. The V segment lost 6 bases and the J segment 8 bases; nucleotides outside the gene matches: 10. The CDR3 contains 14 residues. As DNA, the CDR3 is TGTGCCAGCAGACCGGGACAGGCGGGTGGTACGCAGTATTTT. Its protein is CASRPGQAGGTQYF.

The genes are TRBV5-1 and TRBJ2-4; TRBD2 agrees at 8 bases. The CDR3 runs to 14 residues. J gave up 7 bases and V 4 bases, and 7 bases lay outside the gene matches. Germline values: CDR1 SGHRS, CDR2 YFSETQ. The CDR3 loop reads CASSVTSVPNIQYF. The CDR3 DNA sequence: TGCGCCAGCAGCGTGACTAGCGTTCCTAACATTCAGTACTTC.

This rearrangement joins TRBV9 to TRBJ2-2; possibly TRBD2 for D (5 bases). CDR1 SGDLS and CDR2 YYNGEE come from the germline V gene. The CDR3 sequence is 14 residues long. V was clipped by 3 bases and J by 4 bases, with 10 bases between them. CDR3 residues: CASSALLGTGELFF. CDR3 DNA sequence: TGTGCCAGCAGCGCTCTACTAGGCACCGGGGAGCTGTTTTTT.